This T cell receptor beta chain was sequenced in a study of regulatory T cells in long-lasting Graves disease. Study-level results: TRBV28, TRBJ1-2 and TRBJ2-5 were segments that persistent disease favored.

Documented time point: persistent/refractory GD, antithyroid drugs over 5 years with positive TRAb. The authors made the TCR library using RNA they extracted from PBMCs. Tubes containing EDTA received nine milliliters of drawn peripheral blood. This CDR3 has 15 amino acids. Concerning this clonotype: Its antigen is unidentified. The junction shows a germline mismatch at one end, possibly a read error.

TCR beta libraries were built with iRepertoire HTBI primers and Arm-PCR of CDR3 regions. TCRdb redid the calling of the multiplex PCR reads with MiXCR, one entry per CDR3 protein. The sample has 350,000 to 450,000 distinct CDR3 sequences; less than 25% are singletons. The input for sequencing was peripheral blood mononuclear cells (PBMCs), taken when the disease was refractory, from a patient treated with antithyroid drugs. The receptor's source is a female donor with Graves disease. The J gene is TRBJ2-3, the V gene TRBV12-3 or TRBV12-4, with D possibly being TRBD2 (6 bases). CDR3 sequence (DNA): TGTGCCAGCAGTCTAGCGCCCAACAGGAGAGATACGCAGTATTTT. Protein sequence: CASSLAPNRRDTQYF.